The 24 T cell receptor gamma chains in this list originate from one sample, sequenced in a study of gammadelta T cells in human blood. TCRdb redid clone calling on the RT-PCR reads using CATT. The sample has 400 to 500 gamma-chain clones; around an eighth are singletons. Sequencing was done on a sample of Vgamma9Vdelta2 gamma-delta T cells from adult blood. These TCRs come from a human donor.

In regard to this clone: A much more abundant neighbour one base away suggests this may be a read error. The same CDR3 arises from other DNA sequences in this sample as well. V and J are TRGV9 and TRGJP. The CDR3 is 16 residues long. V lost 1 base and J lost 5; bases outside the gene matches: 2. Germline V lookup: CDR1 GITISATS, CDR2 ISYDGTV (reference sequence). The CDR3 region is CALWEVKELGKKIKVF. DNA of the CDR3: TGTGCCTTGTGGGAGGTAAAAGAGTTGGGCAAAAAAATCAAGGTATTT.

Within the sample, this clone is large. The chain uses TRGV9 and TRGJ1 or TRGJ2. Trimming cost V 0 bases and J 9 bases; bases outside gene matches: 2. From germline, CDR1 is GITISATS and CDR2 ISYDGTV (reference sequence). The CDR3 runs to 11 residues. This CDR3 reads CALWEVRKKLF. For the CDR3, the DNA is TGTGCCTTGTGGGAGGTGCGTAAGAAACTCTTT.

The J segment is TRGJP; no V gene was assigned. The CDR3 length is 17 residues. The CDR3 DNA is TGTGCCTTGTGGGAGGTGTCTTTGGAGTTGGGCAAAAAAATCAAGGTATTT. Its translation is CALWEVSLELGKKIKVF.

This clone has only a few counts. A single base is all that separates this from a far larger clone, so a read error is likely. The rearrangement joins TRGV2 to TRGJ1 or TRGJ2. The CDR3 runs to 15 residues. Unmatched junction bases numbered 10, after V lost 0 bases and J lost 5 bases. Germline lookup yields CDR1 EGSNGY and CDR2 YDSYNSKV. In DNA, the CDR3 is TGTGCCACCTGGGACGGGCATCGATACGATTATAAGAAACTCTTT. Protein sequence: CATWDGHRYDYKKLF.

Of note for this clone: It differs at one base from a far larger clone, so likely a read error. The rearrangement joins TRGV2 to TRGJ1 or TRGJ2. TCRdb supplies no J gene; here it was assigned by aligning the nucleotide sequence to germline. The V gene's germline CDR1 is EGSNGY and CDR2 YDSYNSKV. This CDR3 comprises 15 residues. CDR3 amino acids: CAAWDGPRYDYKKLF. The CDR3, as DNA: TGTGCCGCCTGGGACGGGCCTCGATACGATTATAAGAAACTCTTT.

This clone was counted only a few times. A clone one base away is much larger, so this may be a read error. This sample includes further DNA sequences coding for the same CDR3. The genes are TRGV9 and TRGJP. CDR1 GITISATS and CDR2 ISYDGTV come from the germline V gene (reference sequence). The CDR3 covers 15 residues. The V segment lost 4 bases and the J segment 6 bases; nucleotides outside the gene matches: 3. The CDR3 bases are TGTGCCTTGTGGGAACCAGAGTTGGGCAAAAAAATCAAGGTATTT. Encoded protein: CALWEPELGKKIKVF.

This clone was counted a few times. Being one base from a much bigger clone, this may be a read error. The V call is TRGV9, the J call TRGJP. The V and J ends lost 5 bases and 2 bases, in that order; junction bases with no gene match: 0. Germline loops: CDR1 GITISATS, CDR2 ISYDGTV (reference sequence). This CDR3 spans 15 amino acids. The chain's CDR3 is CALWGQELGKKIKVF. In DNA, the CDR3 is TGTGCCTTGTGGGGGCAAGAGTTGGGCAAAAAAATCAAGGTATTT.

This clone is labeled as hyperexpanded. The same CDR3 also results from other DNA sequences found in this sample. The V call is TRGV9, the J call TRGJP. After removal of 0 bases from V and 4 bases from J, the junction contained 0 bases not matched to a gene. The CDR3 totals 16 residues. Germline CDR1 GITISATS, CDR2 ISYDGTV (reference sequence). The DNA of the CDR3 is TGTGCCTTGTGGGAGGTGCAAGAGTTGGGCAAAAAAATCAAGGTATTT. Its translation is CALWEVQELGKKIKVF.

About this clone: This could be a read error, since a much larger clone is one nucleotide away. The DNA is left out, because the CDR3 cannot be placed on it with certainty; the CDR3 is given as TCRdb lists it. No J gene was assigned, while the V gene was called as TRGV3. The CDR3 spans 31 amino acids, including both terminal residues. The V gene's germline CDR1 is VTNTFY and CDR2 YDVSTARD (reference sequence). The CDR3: CATWDKQREGNSLAVEQHLLSQVSIGRIQHF.

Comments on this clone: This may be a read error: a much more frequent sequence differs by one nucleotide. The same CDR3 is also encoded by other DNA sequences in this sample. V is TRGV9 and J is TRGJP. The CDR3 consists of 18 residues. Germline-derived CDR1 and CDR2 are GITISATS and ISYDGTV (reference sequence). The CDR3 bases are TGTGCCTTGTGGGAGGTGCCCCCTCAAGAGTTGGGGAAAAAAATCAAGGTATTT. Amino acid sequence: CALWEVPPQELGKKIKVF.

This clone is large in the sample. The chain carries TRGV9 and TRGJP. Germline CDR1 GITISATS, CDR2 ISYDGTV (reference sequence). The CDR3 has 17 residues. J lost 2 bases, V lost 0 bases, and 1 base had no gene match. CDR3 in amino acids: CALWEVWQELGKKIKVF. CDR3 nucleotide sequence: TGTGCCTTGTGGGAGGTGTGGCAAGAGTTGGGCAAAAAAATCAAGGTATTT.

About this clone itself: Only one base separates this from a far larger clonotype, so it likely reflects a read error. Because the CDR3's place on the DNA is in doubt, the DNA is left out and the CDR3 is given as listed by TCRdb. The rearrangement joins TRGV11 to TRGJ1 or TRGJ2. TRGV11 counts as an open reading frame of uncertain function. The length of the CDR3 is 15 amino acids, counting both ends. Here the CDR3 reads CTTVPARLGTEKKLF.

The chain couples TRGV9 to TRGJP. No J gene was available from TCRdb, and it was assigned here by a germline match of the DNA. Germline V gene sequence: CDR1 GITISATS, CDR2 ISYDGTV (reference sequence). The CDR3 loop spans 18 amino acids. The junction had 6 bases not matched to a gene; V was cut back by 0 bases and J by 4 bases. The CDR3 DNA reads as TGTGCCTTGTGGGAGGTGCGACTTCAAGAGTTGGGCAAAAAAATCAAGGTATTT. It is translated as CALWEVRLQELGKKIKVF.

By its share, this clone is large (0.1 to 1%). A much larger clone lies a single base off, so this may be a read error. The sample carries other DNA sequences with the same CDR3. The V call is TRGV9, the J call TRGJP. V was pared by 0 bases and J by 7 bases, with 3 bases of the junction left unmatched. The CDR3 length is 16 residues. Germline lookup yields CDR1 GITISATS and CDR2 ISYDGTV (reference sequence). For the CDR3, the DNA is TGTGCCTTGTGGGAGGTGCGCGAGTTGGGCAAAAAAATCAAGGTATTT. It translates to CALWEVRELGKKIKVF.

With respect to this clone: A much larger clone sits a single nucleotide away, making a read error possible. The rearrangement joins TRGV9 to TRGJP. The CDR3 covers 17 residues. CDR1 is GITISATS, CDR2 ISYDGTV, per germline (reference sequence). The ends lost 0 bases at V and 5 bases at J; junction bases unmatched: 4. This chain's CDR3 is CALWEVKKELGKKIKVF. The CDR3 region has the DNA TGTGCCTTGTGGGAGGTGAAGAAAGAGTTGGGCAAAAAAATCAAGGTATTT.

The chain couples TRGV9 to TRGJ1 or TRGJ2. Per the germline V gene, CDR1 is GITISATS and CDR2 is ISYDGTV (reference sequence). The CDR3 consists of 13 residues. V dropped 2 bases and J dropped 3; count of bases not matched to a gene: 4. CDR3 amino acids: CALWEDFYYKKLF. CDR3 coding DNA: TGTGCCTTGTGGGAGGACTTTTATTATAAGAAACTCTTT.

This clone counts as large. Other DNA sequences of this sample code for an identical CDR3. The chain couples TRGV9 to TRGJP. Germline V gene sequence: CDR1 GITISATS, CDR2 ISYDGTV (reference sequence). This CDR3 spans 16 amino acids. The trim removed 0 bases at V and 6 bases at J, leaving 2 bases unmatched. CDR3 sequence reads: CALWEVLELGKKIKVF. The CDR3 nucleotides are TGTGCCTTGTGGGAGGTGTTAGAGTTGGGCAAAAAAATCAAGGTATTT.

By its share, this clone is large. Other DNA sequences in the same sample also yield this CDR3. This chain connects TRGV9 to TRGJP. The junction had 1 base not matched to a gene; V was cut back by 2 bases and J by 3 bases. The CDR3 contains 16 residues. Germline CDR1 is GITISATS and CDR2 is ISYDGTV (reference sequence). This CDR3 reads CALWEAQELGKKIKVF. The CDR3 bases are TGTGCCTTGTGGGAGGCGCAAGAGTTGGGCAAAAAAATCAAGGTATTT.

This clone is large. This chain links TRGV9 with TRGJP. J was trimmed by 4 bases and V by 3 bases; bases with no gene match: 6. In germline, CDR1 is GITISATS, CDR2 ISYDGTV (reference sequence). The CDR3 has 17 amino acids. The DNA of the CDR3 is TGTGCCTTGTGGGAGAGCCACCAAGAGTTGGGCAAAAAAATCAAGGTATTT. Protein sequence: CALWESHQELGKKIKVF.

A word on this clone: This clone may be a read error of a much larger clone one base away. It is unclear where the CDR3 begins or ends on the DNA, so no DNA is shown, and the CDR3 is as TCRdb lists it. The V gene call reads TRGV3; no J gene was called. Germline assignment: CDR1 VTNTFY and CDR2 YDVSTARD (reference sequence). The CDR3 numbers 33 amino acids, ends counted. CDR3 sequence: CTTWVLKGNNIRNSLAVEQHLLSQVSIGRIQHF.

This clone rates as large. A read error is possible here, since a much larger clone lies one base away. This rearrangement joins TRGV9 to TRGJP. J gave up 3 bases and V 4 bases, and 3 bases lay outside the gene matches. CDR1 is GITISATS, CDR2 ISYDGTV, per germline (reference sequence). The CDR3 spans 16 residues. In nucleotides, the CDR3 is TGTGCCTTGTGGGATGTGCAAGAGTTGGGCAAAAAAATCAAGGTATTT. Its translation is CALWDVQELGKKIKVF.

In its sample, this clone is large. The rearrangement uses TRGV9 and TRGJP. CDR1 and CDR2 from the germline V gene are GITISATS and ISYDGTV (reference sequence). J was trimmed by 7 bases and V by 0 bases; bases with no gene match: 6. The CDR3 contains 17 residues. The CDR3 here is CALWEVHPELGKKIKVF. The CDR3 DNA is TGTGCCTTGTGGGAGGTGCATCCCGAGTTGGGCAAAAAAATCAAGGTATTT.

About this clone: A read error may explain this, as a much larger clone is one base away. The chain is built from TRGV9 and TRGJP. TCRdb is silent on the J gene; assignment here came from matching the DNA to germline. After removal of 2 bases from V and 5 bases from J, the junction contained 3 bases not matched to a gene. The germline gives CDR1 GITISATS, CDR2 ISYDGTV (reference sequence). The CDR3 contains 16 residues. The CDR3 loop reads CALWEEKELGKKIKVF. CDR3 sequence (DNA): TGTGCCTTGTGGGAGGAGAAAGAGTTGGGCAAAAAAATCAAGGTATTT.

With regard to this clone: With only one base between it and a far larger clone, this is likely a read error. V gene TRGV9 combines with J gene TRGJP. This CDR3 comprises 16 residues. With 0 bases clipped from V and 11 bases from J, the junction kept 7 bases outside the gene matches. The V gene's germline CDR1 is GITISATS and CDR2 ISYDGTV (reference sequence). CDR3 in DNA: TGTGCCTTGTGGGAGGTGCAGGAGGTGGGCAAAAAAATCAAGGTATTT. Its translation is CALWEVQEVGKKIKVF.